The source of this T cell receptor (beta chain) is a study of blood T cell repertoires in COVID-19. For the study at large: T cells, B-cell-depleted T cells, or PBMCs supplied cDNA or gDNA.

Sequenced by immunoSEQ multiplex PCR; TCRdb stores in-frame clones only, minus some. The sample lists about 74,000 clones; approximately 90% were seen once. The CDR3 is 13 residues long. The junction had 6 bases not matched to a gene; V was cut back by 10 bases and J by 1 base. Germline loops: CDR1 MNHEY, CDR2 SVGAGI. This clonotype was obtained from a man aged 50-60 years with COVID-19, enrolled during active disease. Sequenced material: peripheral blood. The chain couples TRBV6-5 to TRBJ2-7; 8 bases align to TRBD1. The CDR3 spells CATGQGPSYEQYF. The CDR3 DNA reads TGTGCCACCGGACAGGGCCCTTCCTACGAGCAGTACTTC.